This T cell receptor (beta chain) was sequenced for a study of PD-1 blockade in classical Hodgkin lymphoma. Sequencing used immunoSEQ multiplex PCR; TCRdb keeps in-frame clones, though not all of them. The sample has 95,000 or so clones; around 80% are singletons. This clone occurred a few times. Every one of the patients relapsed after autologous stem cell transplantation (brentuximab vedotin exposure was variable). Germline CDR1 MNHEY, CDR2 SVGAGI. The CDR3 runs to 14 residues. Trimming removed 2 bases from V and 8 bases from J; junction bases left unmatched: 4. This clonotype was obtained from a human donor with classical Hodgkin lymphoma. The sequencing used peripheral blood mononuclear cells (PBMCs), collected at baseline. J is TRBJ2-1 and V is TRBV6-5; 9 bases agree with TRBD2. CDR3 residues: CASSYASGTDEQFF. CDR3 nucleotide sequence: TGTGCCAGCAGTTACGCTAGCGGGACCGATGAGCAGTTCTTC.